Sequencing of this TCR beta chain was carried out in a study of blood T cells in healthy people across ages. Sample donors were healthy Caucasian individuals that came from Russia, aged roughly 6 to 100. Notes on the study in general: More naive CD4+ cells and higher diversity marked long-lived donors relative to aged donors.

For the second PCR, which ran for about 7 to 11 cycles, a sample-barcoded 5' primer and a J-beta primer mix were used. MiXCR, run by TCRdb on the 5' RACE reads, gives a single entry per CDR3 protein. The profile shows 1.5 million to 2 million distinct CDR3 sequences, roughly 50% of them singletons. Comment on this clonotype: What it binds is not known.

The CDR3 has 16 residues. CDR1 is LNHNV and CDR2 is YYDKDF in the germline V gene (reference sequence). Trimming pared 3 bases from V and 3 bases from J, leaving 18 bases between. This rearrangement joins TRBV15 to TRBJ2-7; no definite D call. This receptor was identified in a woman between 40 and 50 years old in good health. Input material: blood. The CDR3, as DNA: TGTGCCACCAGCAGTCCAGGCAGGCAGAGACTCTACGAGCAGTACTTC. It translates to CATSSPGRQRLYEQYF. The whole variable domain, filled in from reference TRBV15 and TRBJ2-7, reads DAMVIQNPRYQVTQFGKPVTLSCSQTLNHNVMYWYQQKSSQAPKLLFHYYDKDFNNEADTPDNFQSRRPNTSFCFLDIRSPGLGDTAMYLCATSSPGRQRLYEQYFGPGTRLTVT.